This TCR beta chain was retrieved from a study of blood T cells in healthy people across ages. For the study at large: Per two T cells, about one barcoded beta molecule was captured through template switching. Regarding the study as a whole: A strong correlation between TCR beta diversity and naive T cell percentage was seen.

It was with a sample-barcoded 5' primer and a J-beta primer mix that a second PCR of about 7 to 12 cycles was run. Unique molecular identifiers of 12 random nucleotides labeled each cDNA. Via MiXCR, TCRdb re-called the 5' RACE reads, giving one row per CDR3 protein. Seen here are about 1.7 million distinct CDR3 sequences, approximately 28% observed once, and the top ten hold 6.5% to 8.5%. This clonotype was counted between two and nine times. Its antigen is not identified. The germline gene is not matched at one end of the junction; a read error may be the cause. Total RNA was isolated from each sample in quantities of at least 5 micrograms. This CDR3 contains 14 residues.

The V gene is TRBV12-3 or TRBV12-4, the J gene TRBJ1-5, with D unresolved. The sequence derives from a woman aged 25 to 39 in good health. The sample taken for sequencing was blood. The DNA of the CDR3 is TGTGCCAGCGTACAGACGAATAGCAATCAGCCCCGGCATTTT. Translated, it gives CASVQTNSNQPRHF.